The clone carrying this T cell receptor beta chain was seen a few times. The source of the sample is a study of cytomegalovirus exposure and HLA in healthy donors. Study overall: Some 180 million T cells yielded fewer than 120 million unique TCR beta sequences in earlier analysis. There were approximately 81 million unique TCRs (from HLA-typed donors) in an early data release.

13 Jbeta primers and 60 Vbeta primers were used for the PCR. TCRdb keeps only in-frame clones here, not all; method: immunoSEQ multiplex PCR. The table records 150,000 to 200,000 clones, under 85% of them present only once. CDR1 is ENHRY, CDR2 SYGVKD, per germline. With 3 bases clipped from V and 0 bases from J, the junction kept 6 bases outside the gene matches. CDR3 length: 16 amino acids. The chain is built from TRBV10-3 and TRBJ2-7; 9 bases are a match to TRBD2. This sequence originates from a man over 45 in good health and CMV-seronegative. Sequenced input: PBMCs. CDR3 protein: CAISDGGAGGSYEQYF. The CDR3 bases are TGTGCCATCAGTGACGGCGGAGCGGGAGGCTCCTACGAGCAGTACTTC.